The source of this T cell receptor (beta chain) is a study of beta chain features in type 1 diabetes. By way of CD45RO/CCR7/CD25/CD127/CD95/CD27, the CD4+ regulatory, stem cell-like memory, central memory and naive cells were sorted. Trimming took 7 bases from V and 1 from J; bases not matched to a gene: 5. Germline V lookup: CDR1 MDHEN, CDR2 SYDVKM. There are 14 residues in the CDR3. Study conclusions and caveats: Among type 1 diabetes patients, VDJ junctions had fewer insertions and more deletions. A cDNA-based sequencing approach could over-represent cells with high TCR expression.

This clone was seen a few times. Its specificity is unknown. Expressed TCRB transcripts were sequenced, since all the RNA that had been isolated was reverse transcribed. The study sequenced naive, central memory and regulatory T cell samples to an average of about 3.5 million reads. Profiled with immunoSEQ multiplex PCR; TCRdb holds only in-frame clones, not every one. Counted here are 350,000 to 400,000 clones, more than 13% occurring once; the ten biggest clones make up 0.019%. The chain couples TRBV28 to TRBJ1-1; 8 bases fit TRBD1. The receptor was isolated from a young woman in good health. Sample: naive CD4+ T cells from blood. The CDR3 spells CASITGQGNTEAFF. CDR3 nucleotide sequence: TGTGCCAGCATCACTGGACAGGGGAACACTGAAGCTTTCTTT.